The 21 T cell receptor beta chains below were found in one sample sequenced in a study of patients and donors after allogeneic stem cell transplantation. A single record per CDR3 protein comes from TCRdb applying MiXCR to the RT-PCR reads. The sample records 800,000 to 1,000,000 distinct CDR3 sequences, around 17% being singletons. Source material: blood, either unsorted or a sorted T cell fraction (not recorded which). These receptors all stem from a human donor who was either an allogeneic HSCT recipient or a stem cell or donor lymphocyte infusion donor (not recorded which). It is not recorded whose cells these are; they may come from a transplant donor.

This clonotype was seen a few times. The DNA of the CDR3 is TGTGCCAGCAGCTATGGGCTAGCGGGAGGCGAGCAGTACTTC. Its translation is CASSYGLAGGEQYF. V gene TRBV7-7 combines with J gene TRBJ2-7; 11 nucleotides line up with TRBD2. Germline-derived CDR1 and CDR2 are SSHAT and FNYEAQ (reference sequence). Trimming removed 4 bases from V and 6 bases from J; junction bases left unmatched: 5. The CDR3 has 14 amino acids.

This clonotype came up a few times. This chain connects TRBV12-3 or TRBV12-4 to TRBJ2-1; no clear D gene. Trimming left V 3 bases short and J 9 bases short, with 6 bases between. The CDR3 loop spans 11 amino acids. CDR3 nucleotides: TGTGCCAGCAGTTTCATGGTTGAGCAGTTCTTC. The encoded protein is CASSFMVEQFF.

The V gene is TRBV14, the J gene TRBJ2-1, with D possibly being TRBD1 or TRBD2 (5 bases each). CDR3 size: 17 residues. Germline loops: CDR1 SGHDN, CDR2 FVKESK. V was trimmed by 3 bases and J by 5 bases, leaving 20 bases between them. CDR3 residues: CASSHGFEGIIDNEQFF. The CDR3 nucleotides read TGTGCCAGCAGCCATGGTTTTGAGGGGATAATCGACAATGAGCAGTTCTTC.

This clonotype came up a few times. J is TRBJ1-1 and V is TRBV5-8; D unresolved. The germline CDR1 and CDR2 sequences are SGHTS and YDEGEE. The CDR3 spans 13 residues. V was pared by 3 bases and J by 5 bases, with 11 bases between. CDR3 DNA sequence: TGTGCCAGCAGCTCTCCCTGGGAGACTGAAGCTTTCTTT. Amino acids: CASSSPWETEAFF.

The V call is TRBV7-2, the J call TRBJ2-1; 7 bases agree with TRBD1. Germline assignment: CDR1 SGHTA and CDR2 FQGNSA. This CDR3 comprises 17 residues. Germline trimming cut 5 bases from V and 6 bases from J; bases unmatched to any gene: 16. This CDR3 reads CASSPGVGQPDLNEQFF. CDR3 nucleotide sequence: TGTGCCAGCAGCCCAGGGGTGGGACAGCCAGATCTCAATGAGCAGTTCTTC.

This chain links TRBV7-2 with TRBJ2-7; TRBD2 matches 10 bases. The ends lost 4 bases at V and 0 bases at J; junction bases unmatched: 3. The CDR3 is made up of 15 amino acids. The germline gives CDR1 SGHTA, CDR2 FQGNSA. The CDR3 loop is CASSSEREGSYEQYF. For the CDR3, the DNA is TGTGCCAGCAGCTCGGAGCGGGAGGGCTCCTACGAGCAGTACTTC. Filled out from reference TRBV7-2 and TRBJ2-7, the complete variable domain reads GAGVSQSPSNKVTEKGKDVELRCDPISGHTALYWYRQSLGQGLEFLIYFQGNSAPDKSGLPSDRFSAERTGGSVSTLTIQRTQQEDSAVYLCASSSEREGSYEQYFGPGTRLTVT.

The chain has TRBV2 and TRBJ1-5; D gene uncertain. Germline V gene sequence: CDR1 SNHLY, CDR2 FYNNEI. The germline V and J ends were trimmed by 7 bases and 1 base, with 8 bases remaining between them. This CDR3 comprises 13 residues. The CDR3 region has the DNA TGTGCCAGCACCTCCACGAGCAATCAGCCCCAGCATTTT. It specifies CASTSTSNQPQHF.

This clonotype was seen a handful of times. The CDR3 loop reads CASSTTPVRFF. The CDR3 region has the DNA TGTGCCAGCAGTACGACCCCGGTCAGGTTCTTC. This chain links TRBV12-3 or TRBV12-4 with TRBJ2-1; no clear D gene. The CDR3 is 11 amino acids. Trimming shortened V by 5 bases and J by 15 bases, and 14 bases separated the two germline ends.

The chain uses TRBV2 and TRBJ2-7, with 7 bases lining up with TRBD1. V was clipped by 4 bases and J by 2 bases; unmatched bases: 8. CDR3 length: 15 amino acids. Germline V CDR1 and CDR2: SNHLY, FYNNEI. The CDR3 is CASSGGHGTAYEQYF. The DNA for the CDR3 is TGTGCCAGCAGTGGCGGACACGGGACAGCCTACGAGCAGTACTTC.

This clonotype was observed a handful of times. V and J are TRBV24-1 and TRBJ2-6; 9 bases map to TRBD1. CDR1 is KGHDR, CDR2 SFDVKD, per germline. The CDR3 length is 17 residues. J lost 4 bases, V lost 3 bases, and 6 bases had no gene match. The CDR3 sequence is CATSDRGTGNGANVLTF. The CDR3 DNA sequence: TGTGCCACCAGTGATCGAGGGACAGGGAACGGGGCCAACGTCCTGACTTTC.

The CDR3 protein is CASRHGTSGVSGNEQFF. In DNA, the CDR3 is TGTGCCAGCAGACACGGGACTAGCGGAGTTTCGGGCAATGAGCAGTTCTTC. The chain recombines TRBV11-2 with TRBJ2-1; 11 bases are a match to TRBD2. V lost 6 bases to trimming and J lost 6 bases; unmatched junction nucleotides: 13. CDR3 size: 17 residues. Per germline, CDR1 SGHAT and CDR2 FQNNGV.

This clonotype occurred many times. The V gene is TRBV12-3 or TRBV12-4, the J gene TRBJ1-5, with D perhaps matching TRBD1 (5 bases). V dropped 1 base and J dropped 7 bases, with 11 bases sitting between them. This CDR3 is 14 amino acids long. CDR3 bases: TGTGCCAGCAGTTTAGGGGGTCAGGGACAGCCCCAGCATTTT. It specifies CASSLGGQGQPQHF.

The chain has TRBV7-6 and TRBJ2-7, with D maybe TRBD2 (6 bases). CDR3 length equals 15 residues. Germline V lookup: CDR1 SGHVS, CDR2 FNYEAQ. The V and J ends lost 3 bases and 5 bases respectively, with 17 bases between them. CDR3 bases: TGTGCCAGCAGCTTGAGTGGAGGGACGCCCGACGAGCAGTACTTC. Protein product: CASSLSGGTPDEQYF. The whole variable domain, remainder taken from reference TRBV7-6 and TRBJ2-7, is GAGVSQSPRYKVTKRGQDVALRCDPISGHVSLYWYRQALGQGPEFLTYFNYEAQQDKSGLPNDRFSAERPEGSISTLTIQRTEQRDSAMYRCASSLSGGTPDEQYFGPGTRLTVT.

In its sample, this clonotype was seen a few times. The chain joins TRBV13 to TRBJ2-1, with 12 positions matching TRBD2. The junction had 10 bases not matched to a gene; V was cut back by 4 bases and J by 9 bases. CDR1 PRHDT and CDR2 FYEKMQ come from the germline V gene (reference sequence). CDR3 length equals 16 residues. The CDR3 DNA sequence: TGTGCCAGCAGCTGGGGGAGACTAGCGGGAGAGACTGAGCAGTTCTTC. Its protein product is CASSWGRLAGETEQFF.

This chain connects TRBV14 to TRBJ2-7, with unresolved D. Per the germline V gene, CDR1 is SGHDN and CDR2 is FVKESK. Deletions cut 4 bases from V and 4 bases from J, with 11 bases between. CDR3 size: 13 residues. DNA of the CDR3: TGTGCCAGCAGCCGTTTTACCGGTTACGAGCAGTACTTC. Protein product: CASSRFTGYEQYF. Together with reference TRBV14 and TRBJ2-7, the CDR3 gives the full variable domain: EAGVTQFPSHSVIEKGQTVTLRCDPISGHDNLYWYRRVMGKEIKFLLHFVKESKQDESGMPNNRFLAERTGGTYSTLKVQPAELEDSGVYFCASSRFTGYEQYFGPGTRLTVT.

The rearrangement links TRBV4-1 to TRBJ2-1; no clear D gene. Trimming stripped 2 bases from V and 3 bases from J, with 11 bases between. CDR1 MGHRA and CDR2 YSYEKL come from the germline V gene. CDR3 length: 15 residues. The CDR3, as DNA: TGCGCCAGCAGCCAAACCCGGACCATCTACAATGAGCAGTTCTTC. The encoded protein is CASSQTRTIYNEQFF.

This clonotype was detected only a few times. CDR3 in amino acids: CASSLDLAAREQFF. Written as DNA, the CDR3 is TGTGCCAGCAGCTTAGATCTCGCGGCTCGTGAGCAGTTCTTC. The chain uses TRBV11-3 and TRBJ2-1; D is unresolved. The CDR3 covers 14 residues. Germline lookup yields CDR1 SGHNT and CDR2 YENEEA. The V end lost 0 bases, the J end lost 9 bases, and 12 bases lay between the germline ends.

This clonotype was picked up a small number of times. The DNA for the CDR3 is TGCGCCAGCAGCCACCGACAGGGTAACTATGGCTACACCTTC. This codes for CASSHRQGNYGYTF. The chain has TRBV4-1 and TRBJ1-2; TRBD1 agrees at 7 bases. CDR1 and CDR2 from the germline V gene are MGHRA and YSYEKL. This CDR3 has 14 residues. After removal of 3 bases from V and 1 base from J, the junction contained 2 bases not matched to a gene.

The chain has TRBV7-9 and TRBJ1-1; D is perhaps TRBD1 (6 bases). V was trimmed by 2 bases and J by 10 bases, leaving 20 bases between them. The CDR3 totals 15 residues. The germline gives CDR1 SEHNR, CDR2 FQNEAQ (reference sequence). This chain's CDR3 is CASSLQDPGTTIAFF. CDR3 nucleotide sequence: TGTGCCAGCAGCTTACAGGACCCCGGGACAACAATAGCTTTCTTT.

The table lists this clonotype with many counts. This rearrangement joins TRBV4-3 to TRBJ1-5; 7 bases match TRBD1. The V gene end was trimmed by 0 bases and the J gene end by 4 bases; junction bases not matched to a gene: 6. The CDR3 consists of 16 residues. CDR1 is LGHNA, CDR2 YSLEER, per germline. The CDR3 sequence: CASSQESRGTNQPQHF. The CDR3 DNA follows: TGCGCCAGCAGCCAAGAGAGCAGGGGGACGAATCAGCCCCAGCATTTT.

The gene calls are TRBV5-6 and TRBJ2-1; no reliable D call. Germline V gives CDR1 SGHDT, CDR2 YYEEEE. The ends were cut back, 0 bases at V and 10 bases at J, with 8 bases in the middle. The CDR3 spans 12 residues. CDR3 sequence: CASSLVGTEQFF. The CDR3 DNA sequence: TGTGCCAGCAGCTTGGTAGGAACAGAGCAGTTCTTC.